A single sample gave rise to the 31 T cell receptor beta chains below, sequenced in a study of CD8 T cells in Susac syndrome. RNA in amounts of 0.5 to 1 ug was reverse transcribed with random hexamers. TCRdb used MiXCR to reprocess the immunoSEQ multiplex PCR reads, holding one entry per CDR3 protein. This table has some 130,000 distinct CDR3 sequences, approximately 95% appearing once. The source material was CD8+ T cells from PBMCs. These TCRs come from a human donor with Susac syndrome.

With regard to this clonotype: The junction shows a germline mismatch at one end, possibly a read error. This CDR3 reads CASSPGTDNQPQHF. CDR3 coding DNA: TGTGCCAGCAGTCCCGGGACGGATAATCAGCCCCAGCATTTT. This sequence joins TRBV5-1 and TRBJ1-5; possible D gene TRBD1, 5 bases. This CDR3 is built from 14 residues. CDR1 and CDR2 from the germline V gene are SGHRS and YFSETQ. Supplemented by reference TRBV5-1 and TRBJ1-5, the full variable domain reads KAGVTQTPRYLIKTRGQQVTLSCSPISGHRSVSWYQQTPGQGLQFLFEYFSETQRNKGNFPGRFSGRQFSNSRSEMNVSTLELGDSALYLCASSPGTDNQPQHFGDGTRLSIL.

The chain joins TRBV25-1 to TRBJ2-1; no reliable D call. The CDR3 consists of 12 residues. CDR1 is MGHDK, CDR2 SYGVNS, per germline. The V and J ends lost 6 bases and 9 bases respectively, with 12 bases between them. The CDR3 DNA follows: TGTGCCAGCAGCCCGATGGAGAGTGAGCAGTTCTTC. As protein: CASSPMESEQFF.

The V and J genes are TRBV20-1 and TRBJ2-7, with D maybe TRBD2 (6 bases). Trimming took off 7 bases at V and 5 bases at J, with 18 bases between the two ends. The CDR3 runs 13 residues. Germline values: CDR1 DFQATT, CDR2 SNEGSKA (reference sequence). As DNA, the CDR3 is TGCAGTGTGGAGGGGAGAGTGGTCCACGAGCAGTACTTC. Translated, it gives CSVEGRVVHEQYF.

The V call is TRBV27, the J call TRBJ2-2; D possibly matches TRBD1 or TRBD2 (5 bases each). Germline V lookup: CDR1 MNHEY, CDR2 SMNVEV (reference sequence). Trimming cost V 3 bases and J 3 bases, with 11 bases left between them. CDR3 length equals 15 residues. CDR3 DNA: TGTGCCAGCAGTTTGACCGGGGCGGACACCGGGGAGCTGTTTTTT. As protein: CASSLTGADTGELFF.

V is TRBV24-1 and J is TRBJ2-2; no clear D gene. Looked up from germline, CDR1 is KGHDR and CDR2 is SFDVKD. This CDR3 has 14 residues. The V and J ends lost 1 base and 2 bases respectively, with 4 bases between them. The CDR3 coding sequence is TGTGCCACCAGTGATTTAGTTAACACCGGGGAGCTGTTTTTT. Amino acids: CATSDLVNTGELFF.

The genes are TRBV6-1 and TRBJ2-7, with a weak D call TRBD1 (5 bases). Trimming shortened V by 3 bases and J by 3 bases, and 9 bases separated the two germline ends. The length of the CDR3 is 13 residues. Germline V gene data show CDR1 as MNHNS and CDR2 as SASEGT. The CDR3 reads CASSETVNYEQYF. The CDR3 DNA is TGTGCCAGCAGTGAGACAGTCAACTACGAGCAGTACTTC.

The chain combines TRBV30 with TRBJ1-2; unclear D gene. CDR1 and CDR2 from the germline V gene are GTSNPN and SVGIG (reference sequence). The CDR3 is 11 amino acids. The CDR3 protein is CAYRHSRGYTF. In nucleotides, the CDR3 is TGTGCGTATAGACATTCCCGGGGCTACACCTTC. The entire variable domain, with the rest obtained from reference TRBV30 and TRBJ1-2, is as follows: SQTIHQWPATLVQPVGSPLSLECTVEGTSNPNLYWYRQAAGRGLQLLFYSVGIGQISSEVPQNLSASRPQDRQFILSSKKLLLSDSGFYLCAYRHSRGYTFGSGTRLTVV.

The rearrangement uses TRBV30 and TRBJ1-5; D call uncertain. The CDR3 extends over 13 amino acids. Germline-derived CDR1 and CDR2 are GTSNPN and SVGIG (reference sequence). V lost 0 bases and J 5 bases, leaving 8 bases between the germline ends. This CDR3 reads CAWSVGPYQPQHF. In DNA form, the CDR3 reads TGTGCCTGGAGTGTGGGTCCCTATCAGCCCCAGCATTTT.

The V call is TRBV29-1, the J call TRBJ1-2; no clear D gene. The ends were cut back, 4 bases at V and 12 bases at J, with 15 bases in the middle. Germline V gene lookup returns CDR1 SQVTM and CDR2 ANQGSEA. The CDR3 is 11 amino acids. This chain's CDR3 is CSVGATPFNTF. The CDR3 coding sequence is TGCAGCGTTGGGGCGACCCCGTTCAACACCTTC.

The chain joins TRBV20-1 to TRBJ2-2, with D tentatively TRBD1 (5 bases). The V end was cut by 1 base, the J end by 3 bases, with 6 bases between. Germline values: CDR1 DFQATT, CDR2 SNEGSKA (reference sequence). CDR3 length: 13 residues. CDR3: CSARVRDTGELFF. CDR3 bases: TGCAGTGCTAGAGTCAGGGACACCGGGGAGCTGTTTTTT.

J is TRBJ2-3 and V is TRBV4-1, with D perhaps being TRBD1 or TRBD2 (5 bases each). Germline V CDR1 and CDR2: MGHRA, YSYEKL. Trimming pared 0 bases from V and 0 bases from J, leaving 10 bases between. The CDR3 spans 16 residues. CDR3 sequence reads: CASSQESRDSTDTQYF. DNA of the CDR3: TGCGCCAGCAGCCAAGAATCTCGGGACAGCACAGATACGCAGTATTTT.

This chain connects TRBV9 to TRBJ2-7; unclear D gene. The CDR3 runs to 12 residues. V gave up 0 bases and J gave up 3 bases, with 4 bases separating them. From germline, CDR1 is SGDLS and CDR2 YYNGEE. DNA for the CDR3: TGTGCCAGCAGCGTAGCTGGCTACGAGCAGTACTTC. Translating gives CASSVAGYEQYF. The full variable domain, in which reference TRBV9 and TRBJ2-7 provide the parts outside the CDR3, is DSGVTQTPKHLITATGQRVTLRCSPRSGDLSVYWYQQSLDQGLQFLIQYYNGEERAKGNILERFSAQQFPDLHSELNLSSLELGDSALYFCASSVAGYEQYFGPGTRLTVT.

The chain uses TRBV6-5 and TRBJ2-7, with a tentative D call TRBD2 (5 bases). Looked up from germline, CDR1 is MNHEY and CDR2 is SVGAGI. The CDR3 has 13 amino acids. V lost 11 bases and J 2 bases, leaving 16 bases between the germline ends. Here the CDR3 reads CASEGGRTYEQYF. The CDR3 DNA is TGTGCCTCCGAGGGCGGGCGGACCTACGAGCAGTACTTC.

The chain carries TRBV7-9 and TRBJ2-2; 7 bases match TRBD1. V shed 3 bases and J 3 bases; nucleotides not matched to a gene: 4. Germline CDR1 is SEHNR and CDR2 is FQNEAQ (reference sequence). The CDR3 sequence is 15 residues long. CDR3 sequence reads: CASSFRQGHTGELFF. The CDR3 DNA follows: TGTGCCAGCAGCTTCCGACAGGGTCACACCGGGGAGCTGTTTTTT.

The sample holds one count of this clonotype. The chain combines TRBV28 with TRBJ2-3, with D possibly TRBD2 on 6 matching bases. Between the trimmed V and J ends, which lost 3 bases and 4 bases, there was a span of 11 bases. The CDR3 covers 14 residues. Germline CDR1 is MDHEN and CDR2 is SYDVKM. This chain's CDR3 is CASSFQGGPDTQYF. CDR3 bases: TGTGCCAGCAGTTTTCAGGGAGGCCCAGATACGCAGTATTTT. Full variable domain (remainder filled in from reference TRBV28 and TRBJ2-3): DVKVTQSSRYLVKRTGEKVFLECVQDMDHENMFWYRQDPGLGLRLIYFSYDVKMKEKGDIPEGYSVSREKKERFSLILESASTNQTSMYLCASSFQGGPDTQYFGPGTRLTVL.

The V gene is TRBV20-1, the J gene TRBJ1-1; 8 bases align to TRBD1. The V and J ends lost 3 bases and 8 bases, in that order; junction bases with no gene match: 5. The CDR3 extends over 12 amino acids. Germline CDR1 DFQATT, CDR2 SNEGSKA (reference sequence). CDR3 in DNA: TGCAGTGCTAGGGTAACAGGGGGAGAAGCTTTCTTT. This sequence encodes CSARVTGGEAFF.

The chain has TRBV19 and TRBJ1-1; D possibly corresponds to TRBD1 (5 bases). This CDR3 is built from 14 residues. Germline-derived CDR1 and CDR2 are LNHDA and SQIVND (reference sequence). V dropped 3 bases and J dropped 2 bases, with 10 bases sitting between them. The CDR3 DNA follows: TGTGCCAGTAGTATGGGGGGGAGAAACACTGAAGCTTTCTTT. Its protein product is CASSMGGRNTEAFF.

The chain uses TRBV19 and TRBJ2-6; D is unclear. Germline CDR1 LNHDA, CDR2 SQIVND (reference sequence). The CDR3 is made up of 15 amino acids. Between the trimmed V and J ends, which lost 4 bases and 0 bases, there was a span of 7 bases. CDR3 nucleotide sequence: TGTGCCAGTAGTAATCTCCGCTCTGGGGCCAACGTCCTGACTTTC. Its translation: CASSNLRSGANVLTF.

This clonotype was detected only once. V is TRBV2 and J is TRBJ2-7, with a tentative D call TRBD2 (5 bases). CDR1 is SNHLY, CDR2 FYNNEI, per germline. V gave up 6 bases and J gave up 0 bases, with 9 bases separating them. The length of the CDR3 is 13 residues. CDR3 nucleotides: TGTGCCAGCAGGGACGGGGTCTCCTACGAGCAGTACTTC. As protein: CASRDGVSYEQYF.

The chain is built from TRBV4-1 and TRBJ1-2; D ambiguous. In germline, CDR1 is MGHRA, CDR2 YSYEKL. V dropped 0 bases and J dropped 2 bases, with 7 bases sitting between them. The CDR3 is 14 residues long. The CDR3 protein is CASSQDQWNYGYTF. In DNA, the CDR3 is TGCGCCAGCAGCCAAGATCAATGGAACTATGGCTACACCTTC.

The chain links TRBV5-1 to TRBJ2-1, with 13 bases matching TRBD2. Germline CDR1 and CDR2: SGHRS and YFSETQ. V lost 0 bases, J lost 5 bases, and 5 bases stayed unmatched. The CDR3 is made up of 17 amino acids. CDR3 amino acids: CASSLVAGLAGHNEQFF. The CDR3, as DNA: TGCGCCAGCAGCTTGGTAGCGGGACTAGCGGGACACAATGAGCAGTTCTTC.

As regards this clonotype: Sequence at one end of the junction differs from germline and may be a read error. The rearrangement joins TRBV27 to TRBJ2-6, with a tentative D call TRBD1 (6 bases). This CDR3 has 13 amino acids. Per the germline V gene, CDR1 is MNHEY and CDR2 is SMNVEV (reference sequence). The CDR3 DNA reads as TGTGCCCGCAGGGGTGGAGGGGCCAACGTCCTGACTTTC. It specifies CARRGGGANVLTF. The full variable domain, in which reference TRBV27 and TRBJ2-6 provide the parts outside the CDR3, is EAQVTQNPRYLITVTGKKLTVTCSQNMNHEYMSWYRQDPGLGLRQIYYSMNVEVTDKGDVPEGYKVSRKEKRNFPLILESPSPNQTSLYFCARRGGGANVLTFGAGSRLTVL.

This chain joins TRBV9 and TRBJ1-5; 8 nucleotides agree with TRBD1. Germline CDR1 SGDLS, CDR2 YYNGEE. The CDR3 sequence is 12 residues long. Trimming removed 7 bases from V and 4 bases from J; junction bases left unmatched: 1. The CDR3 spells CASGTGNQPQHF. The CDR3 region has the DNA TGTGCCAGCGGGACAGGTAATCAGCCCCAGCATTTT.

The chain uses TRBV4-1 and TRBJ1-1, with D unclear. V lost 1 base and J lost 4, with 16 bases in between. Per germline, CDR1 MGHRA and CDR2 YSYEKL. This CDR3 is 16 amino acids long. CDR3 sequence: CASSQVLRDRGTEAFF. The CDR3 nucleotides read TGCGCCAGCAGCCAAGTTTTAAGAGATCGTGGCACTGAAGCTTTCTTT.

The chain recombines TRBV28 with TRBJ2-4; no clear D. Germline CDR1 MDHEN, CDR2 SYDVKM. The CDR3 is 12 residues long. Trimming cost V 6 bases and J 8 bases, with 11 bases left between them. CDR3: CASRSTGDIQYF. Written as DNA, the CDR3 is TGTGCCAGCAGGTCCACTGGAGACATTCAGTACTTC.

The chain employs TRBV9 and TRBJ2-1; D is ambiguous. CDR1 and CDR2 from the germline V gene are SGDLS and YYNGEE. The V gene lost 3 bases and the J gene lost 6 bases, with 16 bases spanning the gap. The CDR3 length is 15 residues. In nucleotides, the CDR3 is TGTGCCAGCAGCGGAGACACGTACGGCCTCAATGAGCAGTTCTTC. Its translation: CASSGDTYGLNEQFF.

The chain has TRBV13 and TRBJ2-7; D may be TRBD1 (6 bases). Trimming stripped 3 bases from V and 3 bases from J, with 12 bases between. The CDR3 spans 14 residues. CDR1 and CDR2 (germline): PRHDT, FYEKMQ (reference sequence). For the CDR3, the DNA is TGTGCCAGCAGCTTGGGCAGGGGCAACTACGAGCAGTACTTC. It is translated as CASSLGRGNYEQYF.

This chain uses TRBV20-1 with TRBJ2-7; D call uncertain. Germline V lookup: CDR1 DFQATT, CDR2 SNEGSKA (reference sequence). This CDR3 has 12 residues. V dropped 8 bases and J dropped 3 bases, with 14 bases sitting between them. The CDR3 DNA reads TGCAGTTTCCCCAAACGAGACTACGAGCAGTACTTC. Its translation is CSFPKRDYEQYF.

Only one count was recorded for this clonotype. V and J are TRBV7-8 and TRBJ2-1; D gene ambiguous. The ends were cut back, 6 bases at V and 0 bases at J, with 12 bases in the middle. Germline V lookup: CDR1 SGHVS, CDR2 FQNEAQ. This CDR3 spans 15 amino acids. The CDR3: CASRVDPSSYNEQFF. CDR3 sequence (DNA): TGTGCCAGCAGAGTAGACCCGAGCTCCTACAATGAGCAGTTCTTC.

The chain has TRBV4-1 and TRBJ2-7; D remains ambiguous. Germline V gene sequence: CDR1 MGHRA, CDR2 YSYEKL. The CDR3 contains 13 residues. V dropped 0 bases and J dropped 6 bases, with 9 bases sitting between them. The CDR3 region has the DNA TGCGCCAGCAGCCAAGAACCCCTCTCCGAGCAGTACTTC. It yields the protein CASSQEPLSEQYF.

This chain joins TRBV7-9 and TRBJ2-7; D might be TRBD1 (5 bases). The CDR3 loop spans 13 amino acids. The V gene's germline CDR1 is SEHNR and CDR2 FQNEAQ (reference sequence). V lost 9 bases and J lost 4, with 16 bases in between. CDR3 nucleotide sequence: TGTGCCAGTGGGGCAGTCATCAGGTACGAGCAGTACTTC. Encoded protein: CASGAVIRYEQYF.